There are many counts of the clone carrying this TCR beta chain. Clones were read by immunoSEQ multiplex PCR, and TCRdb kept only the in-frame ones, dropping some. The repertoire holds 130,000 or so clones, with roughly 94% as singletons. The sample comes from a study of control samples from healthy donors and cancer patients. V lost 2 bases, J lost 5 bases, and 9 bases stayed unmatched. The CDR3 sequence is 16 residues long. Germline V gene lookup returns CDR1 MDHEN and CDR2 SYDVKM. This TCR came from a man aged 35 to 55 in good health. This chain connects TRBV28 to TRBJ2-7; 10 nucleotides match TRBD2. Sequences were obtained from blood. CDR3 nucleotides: TGTGCCAGCAGTTTAGAATACGCTAGCGGGAGTAACGAGCAGTACTTC. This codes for CASSLEYASGSNEQYF.